The entry below describes one TCR beta chain. What it recognizes is unknown. This entry belongs to a study of shared clonotypes between healthy human individuals. Study summary: Donor ages ranged 18 to 49 years: a couple of women, a few men.

Produced via immunoSEQ multiplex PCR; TCRdb's table is partial and in-frame only. The sample yields approximately 2,000,000 clones, 85% to 95% seen once. General study results and limits: Non-shared clonotypes had lower generation probabilities than clonotypes shared by all four sorted-subset donors.

The CDR3 runs 14 residues. Germline-derived CDR1 and CDR2 are SGHRS and YFSETQ. V lost 4 bases and J 3 bases, leaving 13 bases between the germline ends. All donors were Caucasian adults living in Nashville, Tennessee. The specimen was naive CD4+ T cells from PBMCs. The subset here: CD45RA+ positively selected. The TCR originated in a man between 18 and 29 years old in good health. Some clones in this sample may be carry-over from other donors' samples. V is TRBV5-1 and J is TRBJ2-5, with D hard to call. CDR3 in DNA: TGCGCCAGCAGCGAAGTGGGCGCGGAAGAGACCCAGTACTTC. It yields the protein CASSEVGAEETQYF.